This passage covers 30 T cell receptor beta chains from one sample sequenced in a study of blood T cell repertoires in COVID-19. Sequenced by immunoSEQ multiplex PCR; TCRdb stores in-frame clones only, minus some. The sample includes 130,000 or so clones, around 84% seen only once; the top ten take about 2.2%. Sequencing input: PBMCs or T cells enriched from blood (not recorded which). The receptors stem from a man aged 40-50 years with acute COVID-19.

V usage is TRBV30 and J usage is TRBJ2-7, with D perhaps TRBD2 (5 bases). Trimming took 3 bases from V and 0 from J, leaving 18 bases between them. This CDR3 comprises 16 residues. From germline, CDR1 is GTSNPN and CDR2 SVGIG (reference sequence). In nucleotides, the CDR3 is TGTGCCTGGAGCGCTATTTTTATGGGGAGCTCCTACGAGCAGTACTTC. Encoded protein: CAWSAIFMGSSYEQYF.

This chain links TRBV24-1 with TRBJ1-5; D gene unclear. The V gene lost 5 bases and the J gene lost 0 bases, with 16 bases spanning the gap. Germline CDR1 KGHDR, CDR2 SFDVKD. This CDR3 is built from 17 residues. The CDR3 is CATSGQVFPYSNQPQHF. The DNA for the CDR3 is TGTGCCACCAGTGGGCAGGTTTTCCCGTATAGCAATCAGCCCCAGCATTTT.

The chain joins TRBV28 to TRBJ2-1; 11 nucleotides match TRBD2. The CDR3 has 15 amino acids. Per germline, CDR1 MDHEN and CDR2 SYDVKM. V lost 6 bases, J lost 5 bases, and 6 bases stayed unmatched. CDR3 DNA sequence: TGTGCCAGCAGCTCACTAGCGGGAGTTGACAATGAGCAGTTCTTC. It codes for CASSSLAGVDNEQFF.

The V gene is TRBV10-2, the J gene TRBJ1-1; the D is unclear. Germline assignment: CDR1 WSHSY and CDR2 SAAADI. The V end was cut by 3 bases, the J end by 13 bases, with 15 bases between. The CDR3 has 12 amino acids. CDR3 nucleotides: TGCGCCAGCAGTGAAATGGAGACGGGAGGTTTCTTT. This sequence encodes CASSEMETGGFF.

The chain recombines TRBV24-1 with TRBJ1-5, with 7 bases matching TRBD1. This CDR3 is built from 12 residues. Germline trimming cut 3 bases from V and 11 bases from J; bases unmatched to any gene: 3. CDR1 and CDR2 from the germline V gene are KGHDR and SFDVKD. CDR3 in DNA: TGTGCCACCAGTGATCCTACAGGGGCCCAGCATTTT. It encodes CATSDPTGAQHF.

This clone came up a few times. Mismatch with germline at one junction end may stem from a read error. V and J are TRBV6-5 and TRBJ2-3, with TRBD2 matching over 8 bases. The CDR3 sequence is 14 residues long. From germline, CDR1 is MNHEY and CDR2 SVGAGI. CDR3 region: CASSSGRATNTQYF. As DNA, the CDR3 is TGTGCCAGCAGTTCCGGGAGGGCCACAAATACGCAGTATTTT.

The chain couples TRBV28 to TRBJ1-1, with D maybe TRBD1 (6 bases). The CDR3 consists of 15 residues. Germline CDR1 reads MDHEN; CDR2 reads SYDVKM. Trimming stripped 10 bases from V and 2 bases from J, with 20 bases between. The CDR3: CAIISAAGVNTEAFF. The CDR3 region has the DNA TGTGCCATTATTTCGGCGGCAGGGGTAAACACTGAAGCTTTCTTT. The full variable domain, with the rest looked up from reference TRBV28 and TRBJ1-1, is DVKVTQSSRYLVKRTGEKVFLECVQDMDHENMFWYRQDPGLGLRLIYFSYDVKMKEKGDIPEGYSVSREKKERFSLILESASTNQTSMYLCAIISAAGVNTEAFFGQGTRLTVV.

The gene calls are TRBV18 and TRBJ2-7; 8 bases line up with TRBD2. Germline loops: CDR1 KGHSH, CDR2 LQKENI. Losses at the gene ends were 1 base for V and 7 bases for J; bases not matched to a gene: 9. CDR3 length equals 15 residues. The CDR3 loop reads CASSPQAGAAEEQYF. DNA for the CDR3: TGTGCCAGCTCACCACAAGCGGGGGCCGCGGAGGAGCAGTACTTC. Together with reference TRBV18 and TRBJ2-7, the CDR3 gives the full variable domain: NAGVMQNPRHLVRRRGQEARLRCSPMKGHSHVYWYRQLPEEGLKFMVYLQKENIIDESGMPKERFSAEFPKEGPSILRIQQVVRGDSAAYFCASSPQAGAAEEQYFGPGTRLTVT.

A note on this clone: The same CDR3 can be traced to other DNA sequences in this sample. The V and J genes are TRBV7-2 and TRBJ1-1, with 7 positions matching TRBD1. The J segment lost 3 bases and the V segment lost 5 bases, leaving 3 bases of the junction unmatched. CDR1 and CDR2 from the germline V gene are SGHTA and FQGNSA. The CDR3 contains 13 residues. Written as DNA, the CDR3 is TGTGCCAGCAGCCTAACAGGGGACACTGAAGCTTTCTTT. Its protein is CASSLTGDTEAFF.

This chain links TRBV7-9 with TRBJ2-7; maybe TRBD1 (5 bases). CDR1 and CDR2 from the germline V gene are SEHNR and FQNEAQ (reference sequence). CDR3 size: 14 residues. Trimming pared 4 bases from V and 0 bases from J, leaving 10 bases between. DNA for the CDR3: TGTGCCAGCAGCTCTAGTGGGGCCTCCTACGAGCAGTACTTC. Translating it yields CASSSSGASYEQYF.

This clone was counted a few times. This CDR3 reads CASSLSGMETQYF. The CDR3 nucleotides are TGTGCCAGCAGCTTATCAGGGATGGAGACCCAGTACTTC. This chain connects TRBV11-2 to TRBJ2-5; a weak D match, TRBD1 (5 bases). Trimming took 2 bases from V and 5 from J, leaving 9 bases between them. This CDR3 contains 13 residues. Germline CDR1 and CDR2: SGHAT and FQNNGV.

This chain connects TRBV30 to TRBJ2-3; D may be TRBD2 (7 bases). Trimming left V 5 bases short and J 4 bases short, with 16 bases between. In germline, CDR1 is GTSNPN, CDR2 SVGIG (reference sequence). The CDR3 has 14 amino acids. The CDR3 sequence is CAWGGGGGADTQYF. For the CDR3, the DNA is TGTGCCTGGGGGGGAGGGGGAGGCGCAGATACGCAGTATTTT. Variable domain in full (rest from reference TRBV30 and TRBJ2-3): SQTIHQWPATLVQPVGSPLSLECTVEGTSNPNLYWYRQAAGRGLQLLFYSVGIGQISSEVPQNLSASRPQDRQFILSSKKLLLSDSGFYLCAWGGGGGADTQYFGPGTRLTVL.

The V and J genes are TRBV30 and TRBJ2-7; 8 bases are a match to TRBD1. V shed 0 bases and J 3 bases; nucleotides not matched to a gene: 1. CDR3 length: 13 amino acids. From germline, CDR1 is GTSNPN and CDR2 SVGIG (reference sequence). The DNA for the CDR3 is TGTGCCTGGAGTGTTGGACAGGGCTACGAGCAGTACTTC. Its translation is CAWSVGQGYEQYF.

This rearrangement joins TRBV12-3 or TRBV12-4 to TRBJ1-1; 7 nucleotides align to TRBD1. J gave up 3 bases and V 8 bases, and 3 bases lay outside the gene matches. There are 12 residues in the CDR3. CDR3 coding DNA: TGTGCCAGCGGGGGGACAGACACTGAAGCTTTCTTT. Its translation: CASGGTDTEAFF.

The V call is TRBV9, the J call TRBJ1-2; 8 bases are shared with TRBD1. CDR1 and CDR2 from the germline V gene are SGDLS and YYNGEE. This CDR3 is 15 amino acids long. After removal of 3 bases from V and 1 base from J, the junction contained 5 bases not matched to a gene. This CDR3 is CASSAGQGSNYGYTF. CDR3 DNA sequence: TGTGCCAGCAGCGCTGGACAGGGAAGTAACTATGGCTACACCTTC.

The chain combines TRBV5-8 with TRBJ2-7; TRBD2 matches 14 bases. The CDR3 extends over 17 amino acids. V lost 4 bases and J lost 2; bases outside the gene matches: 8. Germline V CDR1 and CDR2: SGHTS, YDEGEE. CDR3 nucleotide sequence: TGTGCCAGCAGCGAGACTAGCGGGAGGGCTAAGGCCTACGAGCAGTACTTC. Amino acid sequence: CASSETSGRAKAYEQYF.

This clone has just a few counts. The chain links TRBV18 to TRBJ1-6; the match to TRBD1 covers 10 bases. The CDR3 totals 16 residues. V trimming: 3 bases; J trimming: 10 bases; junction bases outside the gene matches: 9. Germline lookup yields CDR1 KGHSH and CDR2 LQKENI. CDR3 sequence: CASSPSRQGAGSPLHF. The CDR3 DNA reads TGTGCCAGCTCACCGAGTCGACAGGGGGCTGGATCACCCCTCCACTTT.

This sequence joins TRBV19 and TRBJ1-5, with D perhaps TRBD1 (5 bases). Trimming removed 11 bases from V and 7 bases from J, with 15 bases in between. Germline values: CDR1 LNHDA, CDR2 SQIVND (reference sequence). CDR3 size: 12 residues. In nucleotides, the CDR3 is TGTGCCGCCTGTGAGCGGGACCAGCCCCAGCATTTT. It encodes CAACERDQPQHF.

CDR3 sequence: CASSFGTGDTEAFF. The CDR3 DNA follows: TGTGCCAGCAGCTTCGGGACAGGGGACACTGAAGCTTTCTTT. V gene TRBV14 combines with J gene TRBJ1-1; 10 bases match TRBD1. Germline V gene lookup returns CDR1 SGHDN and CDR2 FVKESK. V shed 5 bases and J 3 bases; nucleotides not matched to a gene: 3. The CDR3 is 14 amino acids.

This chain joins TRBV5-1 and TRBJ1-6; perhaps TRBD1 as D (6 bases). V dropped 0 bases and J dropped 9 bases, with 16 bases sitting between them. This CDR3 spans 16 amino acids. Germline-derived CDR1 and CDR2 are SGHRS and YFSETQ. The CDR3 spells CASSLEAEGRGSPLHF. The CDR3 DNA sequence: TGCGCCAGCAGCTTGGAGGCAGAGGGCAGGGGTTCACCCCTCCACTTT.

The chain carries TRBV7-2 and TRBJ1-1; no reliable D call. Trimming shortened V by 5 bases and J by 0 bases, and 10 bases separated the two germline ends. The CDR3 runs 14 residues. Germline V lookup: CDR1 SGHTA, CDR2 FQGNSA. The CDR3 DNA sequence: TGTGCCAGCAGCCGTCAGGTGTTGAACACTGAAGCTTTCTTT. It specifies CASSRQVLNTEAFF. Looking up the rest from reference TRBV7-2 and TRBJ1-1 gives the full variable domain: GAGVSQSPSNKVTEKGKDVELRCDPISGHTALYWYRQSLGQGLEFLIYFQGNSAPDKSGLPSDRFSAERTGGSVSTLTIQRTQQEDSAVYLCASSRQVLNTEAFFGQGTRLTVV.

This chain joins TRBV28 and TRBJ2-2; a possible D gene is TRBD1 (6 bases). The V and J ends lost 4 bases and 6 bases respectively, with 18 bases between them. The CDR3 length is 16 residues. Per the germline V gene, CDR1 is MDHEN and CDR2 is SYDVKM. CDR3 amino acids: CASSYPGRGLSGELFF. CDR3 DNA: TGTGCCAGCAGTTACCCCGGCAGGGGCCTTTCCGGGGAGCTGTTTTTT.

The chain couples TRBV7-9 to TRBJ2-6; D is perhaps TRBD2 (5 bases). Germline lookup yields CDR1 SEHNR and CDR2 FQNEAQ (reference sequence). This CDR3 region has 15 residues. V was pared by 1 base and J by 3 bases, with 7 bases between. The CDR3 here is CASSLGGFGANVLTF. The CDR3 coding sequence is TGTGCCAGCAGCTTAGGAGGGTTTGGGGCCAACGTCCTGACTTTC.

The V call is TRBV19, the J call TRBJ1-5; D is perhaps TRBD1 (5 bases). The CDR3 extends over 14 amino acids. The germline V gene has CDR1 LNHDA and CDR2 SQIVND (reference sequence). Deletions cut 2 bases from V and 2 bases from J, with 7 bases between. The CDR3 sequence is CASSIPTGNQPQHF. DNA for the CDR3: TGTGCCAGTAGTATACCGACAGGCAATCAGCCCCAGCATTTT.

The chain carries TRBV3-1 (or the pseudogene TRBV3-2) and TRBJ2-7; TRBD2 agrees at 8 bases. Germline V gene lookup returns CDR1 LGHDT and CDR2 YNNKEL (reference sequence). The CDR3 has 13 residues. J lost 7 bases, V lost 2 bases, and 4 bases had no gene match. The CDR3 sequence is CASSQTGGGEQYF. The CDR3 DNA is TGTGCCAGCAGCCAAACGGGAGGGGGAGAGCAGTACTTC.

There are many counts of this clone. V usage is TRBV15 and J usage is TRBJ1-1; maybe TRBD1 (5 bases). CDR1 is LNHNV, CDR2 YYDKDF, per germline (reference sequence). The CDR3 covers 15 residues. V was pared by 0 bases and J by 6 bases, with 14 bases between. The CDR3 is CATSRDHDSSAEAFF. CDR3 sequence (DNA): TGTGCCACCAGCAGAGACCATGACAGTTCGGCTGAAGCTTTCTTT.

The CDR3 nucleotides read TGTGCCAGCAGCACACTCGATCGGGACAGGGCGGAAGCTTTCTTT. It translates to CASSTLDRDRAEAFF. The J gene is TRBJ1-1, the V gene TRBV11-1; 9 bases match TRBD1. This CDR3 region has 15 residues. The V segment lost 5 bases and the J segment 8 bases; nucleotides outside the gene matches: 12. CDR1 is SGHAT, CDR2 FQDESV, per germline (reference sequence).

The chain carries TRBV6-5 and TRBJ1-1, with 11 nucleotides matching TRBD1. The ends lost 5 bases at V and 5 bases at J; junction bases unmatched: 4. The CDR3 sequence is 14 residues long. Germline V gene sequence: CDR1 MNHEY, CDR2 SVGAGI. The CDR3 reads CASSLGTGGTEAFF. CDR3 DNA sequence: TGTGCCAGCAGTCTCGGGACAGGGGGGACTGAAGCTTTCTTT.

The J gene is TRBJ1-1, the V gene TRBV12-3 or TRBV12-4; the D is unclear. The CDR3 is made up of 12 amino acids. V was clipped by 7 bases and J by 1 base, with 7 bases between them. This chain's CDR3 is CASTMANTEAFF. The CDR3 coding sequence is TGTGCCAGCACAATGGCGAACACTGAAGCTTTCTTT.

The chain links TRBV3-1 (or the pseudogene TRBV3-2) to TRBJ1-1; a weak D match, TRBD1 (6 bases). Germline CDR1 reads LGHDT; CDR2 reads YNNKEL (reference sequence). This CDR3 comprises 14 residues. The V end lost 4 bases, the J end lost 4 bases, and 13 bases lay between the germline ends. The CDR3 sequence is CASSPGTGSTEAFF. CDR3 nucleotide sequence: TGTGCCAGCAGCCCCGGCACAGGGTCCACTGAAGCTTTCTTT.